This T cell receptor beta chain was recorded in a study of blood T cell repertoires in COVID-19. About the study: Whether acute or convalescent, the COVID-19 samples came from the United States, Italy and Spain. The analysed material was cDNA or gDNA that came from T cells, B-cell-depleted T cells, or PBMCs.

The CDR3 extends over 17 amino acids. Germline-derived CDR1 and CDR2 are SNHLY and FYNNEI. The ends lost 1 base at V and 4 bases at J; junction bases unmatched: 10. Assay: immunoSEQ multiplex PCR; the TCRdb copy retains only in-frame clones and omits some. Of fewer than 150,000 clones in the sample, approximately 84% are singletons; the top ten hold around 13%. The sample taken for sequencing was peripheral blood. The V gene is TRBV2, the J gene TRBJ1-5; TRBD1 matches 7 bases. The TCR originated in a human donor in a cohort sampled during active COVID-19. The chain's CDR3 is CASSEERRDSLNQPQHF. CDR3 DNA: TGTGCCAGCAGTGAAGAGAGACGGGACAGCCTAAATCAGCCCCAGCATTTT.